This T cell receptor (beta chain) comes out of a study of blood T cell repertoires in COVID-19. Study-level information: Specimens from acute and convalescent COVID-19 originated in the United States, Italy and Spain. T cells, B-cell-depleted T cells, or PBMCs provided the cDNA or gDNA that served as material.

Per the original methods: By means of reference gene primer amplification, nucleated cell counts were estimated. Method: immunoSEQ multiplex PCR; TCRdb's copy keeps in-frame clones and lacks some. V, J and clone size were drawn from that table, and D and trimming were deduced from the DNA. The profile shows tens of thousands of clones, approximately 91% of them singletons. V shed 10 bases and J shed 3 bases, with 15 bases lying between them. CDR1 MDHEN and CDR2 SYDVKM come from the germline V gene. CDR3 size: 13 residues. The rearrangement uses TRBV28 and TRBJ1-1; no clear D. This TCR derives from a human donor in a cohort sampled during active COVID-19. Sequenced sample: peripheral blood. CDR3 in amino acids: CATLRGWDTEAFF. The CDR3 nucleotides read TGTGCCACCCTCCGGGGATGGGACACTGAAGCTTTCTTT.